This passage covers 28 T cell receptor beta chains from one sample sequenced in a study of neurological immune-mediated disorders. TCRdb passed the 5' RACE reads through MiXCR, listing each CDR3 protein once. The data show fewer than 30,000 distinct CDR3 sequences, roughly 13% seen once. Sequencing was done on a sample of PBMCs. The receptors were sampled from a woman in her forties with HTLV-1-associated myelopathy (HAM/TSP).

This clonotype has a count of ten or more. CDR3 nucleotide sequence: TGCAGCGTTCGGGGGCGTCACTACAGGGAGACCCAGTACTTC. Encoded protein: CSVRGRHYRETQYF. The chain combines TRBV29-1 with TRBJ2-5; D could derive from TRBD1 or TRBD2 (6 bases each). Germline values: CDR1 SQVTM, CDR2 ANQGSEA. The CDR3 has 14 residues. Trimming cost V 5 bases and J 5 bases, with 18 bases left between them.

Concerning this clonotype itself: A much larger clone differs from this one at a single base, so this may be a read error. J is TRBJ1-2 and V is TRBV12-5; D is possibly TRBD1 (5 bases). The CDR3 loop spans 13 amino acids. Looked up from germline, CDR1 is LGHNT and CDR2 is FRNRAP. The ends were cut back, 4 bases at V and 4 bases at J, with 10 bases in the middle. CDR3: CASGSDSVYGYTF. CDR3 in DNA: TGTGCTAGTGGTTCCGACAGTGTCTATGGCTACACCTTC. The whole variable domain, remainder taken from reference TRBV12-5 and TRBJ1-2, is DARVTQTPRHKVTEMGQEVTMRCQPILGHNTVFWYRQTMMQGLELLAYFRNRAPLDDSGMPKDRFSAEMPDATLATLKIQPSEPRDSAVYFCASGSDSVYGYTFGSGTRLTVV.

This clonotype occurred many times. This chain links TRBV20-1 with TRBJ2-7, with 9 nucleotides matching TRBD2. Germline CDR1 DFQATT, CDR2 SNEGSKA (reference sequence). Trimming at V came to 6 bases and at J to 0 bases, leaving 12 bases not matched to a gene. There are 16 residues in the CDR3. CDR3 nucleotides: TGCAGTGCCGTCGACTATAGCGGGGGTTCCTCCTACGAGCAGTACTTC. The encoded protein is CSAVDYSGGSSYEQYF.

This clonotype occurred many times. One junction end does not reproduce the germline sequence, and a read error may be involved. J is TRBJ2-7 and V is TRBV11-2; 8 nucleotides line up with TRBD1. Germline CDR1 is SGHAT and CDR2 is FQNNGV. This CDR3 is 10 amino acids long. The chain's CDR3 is CASGETGVNF. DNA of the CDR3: TGTGCCAGTGGGGAGACAGGGGTGAACTTC.

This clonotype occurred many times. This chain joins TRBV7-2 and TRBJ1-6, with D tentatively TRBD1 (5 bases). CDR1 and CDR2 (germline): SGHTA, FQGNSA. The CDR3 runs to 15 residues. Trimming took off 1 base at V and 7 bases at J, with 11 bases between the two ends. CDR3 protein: CASSLVGTGNSPLHF. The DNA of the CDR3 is TGTGCCAGCAGCTTAGTGGGGACGGGAAATTCACCCCTCCACTTT.

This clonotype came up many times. DNA of the CDR3: TGTGCCAGCAGTTACGAGGGGACAGGCGACACAGATACGCAGTATTTT. Translating it yields CASSYEGTGDTDTQYF. This sequence joins TRBV6-5 and TRBJ2-3, with TRBD1 matching over 8 bases. This CDR3 region has 16 residues. Looked up from germline, CDR1 is MNHEY and CDR2 is SVGAGI. Trimming took 2 bases from V and 2 from J; bases not matched to a gene: 6.

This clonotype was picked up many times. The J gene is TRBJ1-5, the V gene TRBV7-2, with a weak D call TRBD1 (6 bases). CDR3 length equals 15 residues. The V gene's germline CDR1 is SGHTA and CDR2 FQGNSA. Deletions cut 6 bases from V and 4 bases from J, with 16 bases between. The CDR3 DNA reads TGTGCCAGCAGTCCCGGCGGGGGGACAAATCAGCCCCAGCATTTT. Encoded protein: CASSPGGGTNQPQHF.

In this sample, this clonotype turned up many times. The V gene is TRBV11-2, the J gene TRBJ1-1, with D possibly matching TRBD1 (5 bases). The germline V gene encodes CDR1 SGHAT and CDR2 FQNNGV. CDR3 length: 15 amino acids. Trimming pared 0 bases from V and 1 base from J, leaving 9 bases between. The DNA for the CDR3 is TGTGCCAGCAGCTTAGATGGGGCAGGGAACACTGAAGCTTTCTTT. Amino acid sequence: CASSLDGAGNTEAFF.

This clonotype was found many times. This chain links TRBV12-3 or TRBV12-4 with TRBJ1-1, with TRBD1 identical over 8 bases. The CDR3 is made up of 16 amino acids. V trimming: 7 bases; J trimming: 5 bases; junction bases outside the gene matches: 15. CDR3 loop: CASTRTGLRGGTEAFF. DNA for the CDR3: TGTGCCAGCACTCGGACAGGGTTAAGAGGGGGGACTGAAGCTTTCTTT.

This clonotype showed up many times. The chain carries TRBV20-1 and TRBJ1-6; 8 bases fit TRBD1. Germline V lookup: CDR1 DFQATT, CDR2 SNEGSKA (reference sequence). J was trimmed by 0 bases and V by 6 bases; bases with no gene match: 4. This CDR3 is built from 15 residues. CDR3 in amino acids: CSARQGSSYNSPLHF. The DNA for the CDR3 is TGCAGTGCGAGACAGGGGAGCTCCTATAATTCACCCCTCCACTTT.

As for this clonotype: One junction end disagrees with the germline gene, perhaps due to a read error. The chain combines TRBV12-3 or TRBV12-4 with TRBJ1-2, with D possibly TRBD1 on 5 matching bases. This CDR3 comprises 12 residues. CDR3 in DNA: TGTGCAAGCAGTTTAATGGCAGGGGGCTACACCTTC. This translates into CASSLMAGGYTF.

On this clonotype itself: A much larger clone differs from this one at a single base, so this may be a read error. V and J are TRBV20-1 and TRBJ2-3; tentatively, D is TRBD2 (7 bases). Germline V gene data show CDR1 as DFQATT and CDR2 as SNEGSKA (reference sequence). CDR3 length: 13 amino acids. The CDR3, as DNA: TGCAGTGGGGAGTCGGGGGGCACAAATACGCAGTATTTT. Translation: CSGESGGTNTQYF.

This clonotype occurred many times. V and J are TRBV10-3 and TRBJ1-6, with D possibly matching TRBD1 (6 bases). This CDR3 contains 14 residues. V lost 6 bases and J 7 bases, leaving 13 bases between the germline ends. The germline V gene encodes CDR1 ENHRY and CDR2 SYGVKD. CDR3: CAIRGGLGNSPLHF. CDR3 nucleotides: TGTGCCATCAGGGGGGGCTTGGGGAATTCACCCCTCCACTTT.

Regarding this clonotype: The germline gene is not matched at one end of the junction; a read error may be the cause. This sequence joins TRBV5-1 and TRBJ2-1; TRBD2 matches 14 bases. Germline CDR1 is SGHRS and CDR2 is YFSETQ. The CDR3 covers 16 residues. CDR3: CASSPGLAGALDEQSF. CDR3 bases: TGCGCCAGCAGCCCGGGACTAGCGGGGGCCTTGGATGAGCAGTCCTTC.

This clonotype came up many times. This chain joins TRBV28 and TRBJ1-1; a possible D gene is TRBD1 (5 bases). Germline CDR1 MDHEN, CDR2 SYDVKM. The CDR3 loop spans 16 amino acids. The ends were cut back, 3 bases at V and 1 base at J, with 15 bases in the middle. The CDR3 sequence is CASSFTNRLGNTEAFF. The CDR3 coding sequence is TGTGCCAGCAGTTTCACTAACAGGCTGGGGAACACTGAAGCTTTCTTT. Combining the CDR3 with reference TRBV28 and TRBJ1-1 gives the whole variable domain DVKVTQSSRYLVKRTGEKVFLECVQDMDHENMFWYRQDPGLGLRLIYFSYDVKMKEKGDIPEGYSVSREKKERFSLILESASTNQTSMYLCASSFTNRLGNTEAFFGQGTRLTVV.

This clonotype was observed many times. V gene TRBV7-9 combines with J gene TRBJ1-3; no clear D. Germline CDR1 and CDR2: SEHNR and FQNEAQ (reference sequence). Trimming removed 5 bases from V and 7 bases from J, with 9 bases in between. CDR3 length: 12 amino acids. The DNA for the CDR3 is TGTGCCAGCAGCATCGTGAGCAACACCATATATTTT. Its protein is CASSIVSNTIYF.

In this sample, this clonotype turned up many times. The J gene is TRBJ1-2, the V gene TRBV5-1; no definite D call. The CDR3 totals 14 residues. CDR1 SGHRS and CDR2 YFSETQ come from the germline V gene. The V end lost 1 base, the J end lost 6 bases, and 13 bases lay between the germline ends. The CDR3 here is CASSLQEPGNGYTF. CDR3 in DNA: TGCGCCAGCAGCTTGCAGGAGCCGGGGAATGGCTACACCTTC.

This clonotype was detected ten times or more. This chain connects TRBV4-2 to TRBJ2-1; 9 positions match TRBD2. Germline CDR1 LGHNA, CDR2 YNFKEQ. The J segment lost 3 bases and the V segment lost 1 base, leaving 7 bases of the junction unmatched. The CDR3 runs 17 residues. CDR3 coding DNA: TGTGCCAGCAGCCAAGTCTTGACTAGCGGAAACTACAATGAGCAGTTCTTC. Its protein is CASSQVLTSGNYNEQFF.

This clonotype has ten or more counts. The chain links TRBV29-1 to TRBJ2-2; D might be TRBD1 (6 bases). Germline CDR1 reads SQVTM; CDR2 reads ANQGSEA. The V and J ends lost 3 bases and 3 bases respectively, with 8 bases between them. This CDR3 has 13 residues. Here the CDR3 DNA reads TGCAGCGTTGATAAGGGGGACACCGGGGAGCTGTTTTTT. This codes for CSVDKGDTGELFF.

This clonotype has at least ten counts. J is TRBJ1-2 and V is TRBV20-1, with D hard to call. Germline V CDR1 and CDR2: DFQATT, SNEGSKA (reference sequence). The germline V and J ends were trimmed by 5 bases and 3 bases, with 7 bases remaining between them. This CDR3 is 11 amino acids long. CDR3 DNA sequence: TGCAGTGCTGGCGTCGACTATGGCTACACCTTC. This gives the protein CSAGVDYGYTF.

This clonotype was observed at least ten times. The CDR3 region has the DNA TGTGCTTACAGGGTAGCTGGGGCCAACGTCCTGACTTTC. Translating it yields CAYRVAGANVLTF. The chain recombines TRBV7-9 with TRBJ2-6, with D possibly matching TRBD1 (6 bases). The CDR3 extends over 13 amino acids. The germline gives CDR1 SEHNR, CDR2 FQNEAQ (reference sequence).

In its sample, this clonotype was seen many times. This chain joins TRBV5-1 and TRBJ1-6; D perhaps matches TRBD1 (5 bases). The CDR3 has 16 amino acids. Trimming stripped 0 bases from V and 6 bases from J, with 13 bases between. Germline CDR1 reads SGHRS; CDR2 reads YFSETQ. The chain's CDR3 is CASSLAVRDANSPLHF. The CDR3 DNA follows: TGCGCCAGCAGCTTGGCGGTCAGGGACGCTAATTCACCCCTCCACTTT.

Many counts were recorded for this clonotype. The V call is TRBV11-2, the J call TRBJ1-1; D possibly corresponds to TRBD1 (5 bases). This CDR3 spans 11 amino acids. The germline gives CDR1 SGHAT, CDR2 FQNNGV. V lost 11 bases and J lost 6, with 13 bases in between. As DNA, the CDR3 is TGTGCCGTAGCTTTGGGGCCTGAAGCTTTCTTT. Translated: CAVALGPEAFF.

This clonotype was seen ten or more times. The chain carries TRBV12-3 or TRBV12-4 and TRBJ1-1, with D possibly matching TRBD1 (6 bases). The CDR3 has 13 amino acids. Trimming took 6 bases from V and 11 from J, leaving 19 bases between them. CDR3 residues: CASSTEGGSPAFF. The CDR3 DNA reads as TGTGCCAGCAGCACGGAAGGGGGGAGTCCGGCTTTCTTT.

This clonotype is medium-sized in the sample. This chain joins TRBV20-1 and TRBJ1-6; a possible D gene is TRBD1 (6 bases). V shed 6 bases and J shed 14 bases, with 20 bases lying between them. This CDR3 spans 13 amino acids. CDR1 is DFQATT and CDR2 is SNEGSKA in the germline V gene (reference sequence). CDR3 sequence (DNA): TGCAGTGCAACTAGGGGGGAGACCAGGGCCCTCCACTTT. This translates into CSATRGETRALHF.

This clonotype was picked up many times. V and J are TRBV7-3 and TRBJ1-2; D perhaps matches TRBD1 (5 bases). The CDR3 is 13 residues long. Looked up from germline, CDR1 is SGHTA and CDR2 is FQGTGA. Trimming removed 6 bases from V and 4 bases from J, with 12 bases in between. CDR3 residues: CASSPQGSYGYTF. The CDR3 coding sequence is TGTGCCAGCAGTCCTCAGGGAAGCTATGGCTACACCTTC.

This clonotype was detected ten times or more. DNA of the CDR3: TGCAGCGTCGTAGCGGGAGCGTGGACAGATACGCAGTATTTT. It is translated as CSVVAGAWTDTQYF. The chain links TRBV29-1 to TRBJ2-3, with 9 bases fitting TRBD2. J lost 3 bases, V lost 6 bases, and 7 bases had no gene match. Germline assignment: CDR1 SQVTM and CDR2 ANQGSEA. The CDR3 runs to 14 residues.

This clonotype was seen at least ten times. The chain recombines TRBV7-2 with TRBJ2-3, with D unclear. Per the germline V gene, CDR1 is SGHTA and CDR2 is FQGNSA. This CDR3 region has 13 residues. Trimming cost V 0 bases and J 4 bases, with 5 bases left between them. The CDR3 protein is CASSLASADTQYF. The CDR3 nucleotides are TGTGCCAGCAGCTTAGCGTCAGCAGATACGCAGTATTTT.